This T cell receptor (beta chain) stems from a study of cytomegalovirus exposure and HLA in healthy donors. Worth noting for this clone: What it recognizes is unknown.

The PCR contained 60 Vbeta and 13 Jbeta primers. Clones were sequenced by immunoSEQ multiplex PCR, and TCRdb holds only the in-frame ones, with some missing. The table shows 30,000 to 40,000 clones, with 76% occurring only once. The CDR3 extends over 14 amino acids. V was pared by 2 bases and J by 6 bases, with 13 bases between. Germline V lookup: CDR1 MNHEY, CDR2 SVGAGI. Findings and caveats of the study: A reported reduction in N-insertions relative to the roughly 610-donor mean was seen in an Asian-associated ancestry cluster in a later analysis.

The V call is TRBV6-5, the J call TRBJ1-2; D is uncertain. This TCR came from a woman in her 30s in good health and CMV-seropositive. The specimen sequenced was PBMCs. CDR3 amino acids: CASSYGDTFDGYTF. DNA of the CDR3: TGTGCCAGCAGTTACGGTGACACGTTCGATGGCTACACCTTC.